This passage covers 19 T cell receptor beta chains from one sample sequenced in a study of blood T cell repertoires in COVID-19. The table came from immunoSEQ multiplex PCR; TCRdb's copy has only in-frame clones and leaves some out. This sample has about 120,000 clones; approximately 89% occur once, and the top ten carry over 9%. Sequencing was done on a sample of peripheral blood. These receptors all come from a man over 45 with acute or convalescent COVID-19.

The CDR3 is CSVGPSSGGGDTQYF. CDR3 coding DNA: TGCAGCGTTGGACCCTCTAGCGGGGGGGGAGATACGCAGTATTTT. The V call is TRBV29-1, the J call TRBJ2-3; 12 positions match TRBD2. The CDR3 totals 15 residues. The V segment lost 4 bases and the J segment 5 bases; nucleotides outside the gene matches: 7. In germline, CDR1 is SQVTM, CDR2 ANQGSEA.

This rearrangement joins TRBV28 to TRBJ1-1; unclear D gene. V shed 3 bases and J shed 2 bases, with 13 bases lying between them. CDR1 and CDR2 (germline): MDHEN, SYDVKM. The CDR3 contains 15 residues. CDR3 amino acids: CASSFFRTGNTEAFF. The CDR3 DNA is TGTGCCAGCAGTTTTTTCCGGACTGGAAACACTGAAGCTTTCTTT.

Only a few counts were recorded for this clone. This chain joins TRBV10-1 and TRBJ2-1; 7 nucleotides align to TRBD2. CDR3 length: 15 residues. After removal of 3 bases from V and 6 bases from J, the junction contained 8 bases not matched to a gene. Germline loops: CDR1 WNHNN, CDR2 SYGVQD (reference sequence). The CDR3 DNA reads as TGCGCCAGCAGTGACGGGGGGTCCCAAGGCAATGAGCAGTTCTTC. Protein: CASSDGGSQGNEQFF.

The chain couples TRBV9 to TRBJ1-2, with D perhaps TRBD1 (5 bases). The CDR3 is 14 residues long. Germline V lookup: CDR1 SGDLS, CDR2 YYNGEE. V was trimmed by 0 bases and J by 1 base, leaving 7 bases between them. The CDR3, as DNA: TGTGCCAGCAGCGTAGGAAGGGGTAACTATGGCTACACCTTC. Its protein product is CASSVGRGNYGYTF. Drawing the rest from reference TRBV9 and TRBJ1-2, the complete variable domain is DSGVTQTPKHLITATGQRVTLRCSPRSGDLSVYWYQQSLDQGLQFLIQYYNGEERAKGNILERFSAQQFPDLHSELNLSSLELGDSALYFCASSVGRGNYGYTFGSGTRLTVV.

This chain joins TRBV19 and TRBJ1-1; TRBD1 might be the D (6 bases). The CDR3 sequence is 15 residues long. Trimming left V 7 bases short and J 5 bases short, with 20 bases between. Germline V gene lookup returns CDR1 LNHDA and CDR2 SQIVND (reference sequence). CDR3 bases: TGTGCCAGTACCTTCATGATAGGGGGGGATACTGAAGCTTTCTTT. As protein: CASTFMIGGDTEAFF.

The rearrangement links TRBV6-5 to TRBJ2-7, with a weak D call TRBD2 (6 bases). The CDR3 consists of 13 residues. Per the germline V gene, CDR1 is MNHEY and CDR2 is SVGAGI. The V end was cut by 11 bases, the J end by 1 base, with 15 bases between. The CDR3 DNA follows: TGTGCCTGCGGGGCGGCCCGGTCCTACGAGCAGTACTTC. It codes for CACGAARSYEQYF.

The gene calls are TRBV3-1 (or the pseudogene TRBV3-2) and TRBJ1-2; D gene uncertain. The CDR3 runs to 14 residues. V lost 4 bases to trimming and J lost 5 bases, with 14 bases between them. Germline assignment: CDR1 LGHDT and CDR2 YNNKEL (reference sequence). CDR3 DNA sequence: TGTGCCAGCAGCCCCCACCCTATGCGGTATGGCTACACCTTC. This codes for CASSPHPMRYGYTF.

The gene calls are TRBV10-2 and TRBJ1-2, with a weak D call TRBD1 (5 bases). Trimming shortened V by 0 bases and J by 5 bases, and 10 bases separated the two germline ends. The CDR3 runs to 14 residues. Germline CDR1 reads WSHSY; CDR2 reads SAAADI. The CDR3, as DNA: TGCGCCAGCAGTGAGTCGGGGGGGGGATATGGCTACACCTTC. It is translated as CASSESGGGYGYTF.

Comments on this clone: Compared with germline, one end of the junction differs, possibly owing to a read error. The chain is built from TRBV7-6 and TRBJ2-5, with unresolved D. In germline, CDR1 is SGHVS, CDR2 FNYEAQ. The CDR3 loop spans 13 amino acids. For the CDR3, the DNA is TGTGTCAGCAGCCCCCCCCCGCAAGAGACCCAGTACTTC. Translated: CVSSPPPQETQYF.

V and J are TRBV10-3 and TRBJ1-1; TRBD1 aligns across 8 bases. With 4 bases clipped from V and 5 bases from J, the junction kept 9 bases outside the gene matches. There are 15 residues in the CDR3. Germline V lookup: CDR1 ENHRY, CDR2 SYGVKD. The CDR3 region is CAISAEGTGETEAFF. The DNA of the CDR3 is TGTGCCATCAGTGCGGAAGGGACAGGCGAAACTGAAGCTTTCTTT.

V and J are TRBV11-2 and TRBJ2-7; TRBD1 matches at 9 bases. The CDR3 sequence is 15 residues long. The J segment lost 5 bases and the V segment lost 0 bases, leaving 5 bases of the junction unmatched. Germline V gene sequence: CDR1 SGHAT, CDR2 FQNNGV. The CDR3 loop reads CASSLEGTGPHEQYF. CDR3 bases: TGTGCCAGCAGCTTAGAAGGGACAGGGCCCCACGAGCAGTACTTC.

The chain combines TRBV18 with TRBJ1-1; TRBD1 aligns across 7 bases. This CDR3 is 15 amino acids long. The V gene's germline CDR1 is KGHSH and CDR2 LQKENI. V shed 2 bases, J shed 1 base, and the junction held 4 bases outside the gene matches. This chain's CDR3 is CASSPKQGTNTEAFF. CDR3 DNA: TGTGCCAGCTCACCAAAACAGGGGACGAACACTGAAGCTTTCTTT.

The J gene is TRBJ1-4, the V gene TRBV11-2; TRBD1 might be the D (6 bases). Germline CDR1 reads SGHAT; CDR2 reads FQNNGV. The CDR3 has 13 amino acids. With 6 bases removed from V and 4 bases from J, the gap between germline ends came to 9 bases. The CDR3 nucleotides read TGTGCCAGCAGGGACAGCTATAATGAAAAACTGTTTTTT. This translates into CASRDSYNEKLFF.

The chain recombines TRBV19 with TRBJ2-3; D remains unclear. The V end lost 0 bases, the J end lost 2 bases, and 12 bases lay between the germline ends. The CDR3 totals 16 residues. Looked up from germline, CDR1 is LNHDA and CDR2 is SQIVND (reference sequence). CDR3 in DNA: TGTGCCAGTAGTATAGAGGGTAGCATGATCACAGATACGCAGTATTTT. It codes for CASSIEGSMITDTQYF.

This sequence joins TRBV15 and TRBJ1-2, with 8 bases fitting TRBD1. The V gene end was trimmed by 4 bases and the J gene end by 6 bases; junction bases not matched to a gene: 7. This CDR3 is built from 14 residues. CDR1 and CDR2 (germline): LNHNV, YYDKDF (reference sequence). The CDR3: CATSTRTTGDGYTF. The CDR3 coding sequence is TGTGCCACCAGCACTCGTACGACAGGGGATGGCTACACCTTC.

The CDR3 sequence: CASSNRGEPGQPQHF. CDR3 nucleotides: TGTGCCAGCAGCAACAGGGGGGAGCCGGGCCAGCCCCAGCATTTT. V is TRBV28 and J is TRBJ1-5; the match to TRBD1 covers 8 bases. CDR3 length equals 15 residues. The germline V gene encodes CDR1 MDHEN and CDR2 SYDVKM. V lost 6 bases and J lost 7; bases outside the gene matches: 11. The whole variable domain, filled in from reference TRBV28 and TRBJ1-5, reads DVKVTQSSRYLVKRTGEKVFLECVQDMDHENMFWYRQDPGLGLRLIYFSYDVKMKEKGDIPEGYSVSREKKERFSLILESASTNQTSMYLCASSNRGEPGQPQHFGDGTRLSIL.

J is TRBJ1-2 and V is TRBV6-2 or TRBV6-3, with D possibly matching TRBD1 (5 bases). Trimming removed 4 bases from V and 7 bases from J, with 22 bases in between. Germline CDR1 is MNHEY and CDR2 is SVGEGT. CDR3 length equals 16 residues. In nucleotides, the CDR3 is TGTGCCAGCAGTTTTCCGGGAGGGACGGAAGGTACTGGCTACACCTTC. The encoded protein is CASSFPGGTEGTGYTF.

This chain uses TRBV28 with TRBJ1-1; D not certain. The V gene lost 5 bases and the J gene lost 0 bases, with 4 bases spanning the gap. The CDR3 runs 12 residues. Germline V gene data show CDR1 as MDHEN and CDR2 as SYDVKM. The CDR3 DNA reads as TGTGCCAGCAGTCTTTTGAACACTGAAGCTTTCTTT. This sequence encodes CASSLLNTEAFF.

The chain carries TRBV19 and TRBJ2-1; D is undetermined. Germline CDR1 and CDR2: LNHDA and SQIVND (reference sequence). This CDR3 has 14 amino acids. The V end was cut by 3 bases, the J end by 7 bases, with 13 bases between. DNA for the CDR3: TGTGCCAGTAGTATCGCTACAGCCACGAATGAGCAGTTCTTC. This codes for CASSIATATNEQFF.